This TCR beta chain originates from a study of T cells in Graves' hyperthyroidism and ophthalmopathy. Study-wide results and limits: Classification by a 13 V-J model distinguished ophthalmopathy from stable hyperthyroidism. For ophthalmopathy, model prediction preceded onset by a median around 7 months.

Authors of the study amplified TCR beta CDR3 regions from RNA transcripts. Researchers ran a first-round RT-PCR on the TCR CDR3 using the HTBI primer set. TCRdb re-called the multiplex PCR reads through MiXCR, storing one row per CDR3 protein. The profile shows 500,000 to 600,000 distinct CDR3 sequences, about half of them singletons. CDR1 and CDR2 (germline): SGHTA, FQGNSA. This CDR3 is 15 amino acids long. V shed 5 bases and J 7 bases; nucleotides not matched to a gene: 9. Each patient was aged 18 to 65 and had newly diagnosed hyperthyroidism of under 2 months' duration. Exclusion followed for patients with uncontrolled infection, other autoimmune disease, pregnancy or lactation. With regard to this clonotype: What it binds is not known.

The receptor was derived from a woman between 18 and 29 years old with Graves' hyperthyroidism. The sample taken for sequencing was peripheral blood or thyroid tissue (not recorded which). The rearrangement links TRBV7-2 to TRBJ1-2, with 11 nucleotides matching TRBD1. The DNA of the CDR3 is TGTGCCAGCAGCCCGTGGACAGGGGGCGCAGGTGGCTACACCTTC. Its protein product is CASSPWTGGAGGYTF.